These T cell receptor beta chains were read from a single sample in a study of shared clonotypes between healthy human individuals. The data were produced by immunoSEQ multiplex PCR, yet TCRdb's version contains in-frame clones alone and is incomplete. This sample yields 1,500,000 or so clones, of which approximately 98.5% are seen a single time; approximately 0.4% belongs to the top ten. Material: naive CD4+ T cells sorted from blood. These receptors originate from a man in his thirties or forties in good health. Each CDR3 is given with its conserved first and last residue. The D gene is left open where the match is weak. Clone size is not always given. Where it is, it says once, few, many or a class for expanded clones.

D gene	CDR3 length	V gene	J gene	clone size	CDR3 protein	CDR3 DNA
NA	15	TRBV5-1	TRBJ1-1	once	CASSLGTGLPTEAFF	TGCGCCAGCAGCTTGGGTACGGGGCTTCCCACTGAAGCTTTCTTT
NA	12	TRBV5-1	TRBJ2-1	NA	CASSLGPNEQFF	TGCGCCAGCAGCTTGGGACCCAACGAGCAGTTCTTC
NA	12	TRBV28	TRBJ2-5	NA	CASSLRQETQYF	TGTGCCAGCAGTTTACGACAAGAGACCCAGTACTTC
TRBD2	14	TRBV7-2	TRBJ2-1	NA	CASSLGLAYNEQFF	TGTGCCAGCAGCTTAGGACTAGCGTACAATGAGCAGTTCTTC
NA	13	TRBV6-1	TRBJ1-3	few	CASSEVGANTIYF	TGTGCCAGCAGTGAAGTGGGGGCTAACACCATATATTTT
NA	11	TRBV30	TRBJ2-7	NA	CAWSVAYEQYF	TGTGCCTGGAGTGTAGCTTACGAGCAGTACTTC
TRBD1	14	TRBV30	TRBJ1-1	NA	CAWTRDRGSTEAFF	TGTGCCTGGACAAGGGACAGAGGGAGCACTGAAGCTTTCTTT
NA	11	TRBV5-6	TRBJ1-4	NA	CASSLEGKLFF	TGTGCCAGCAGCTTGGAGGGGAAACTGTTTTTT
NA	11	TRBV20-1	TRBJ2-1	NA	CSASRTDEQFF	TGCAGTGCTAGCCGTACTGATGAGCAGTTCTTC
TRBD2	15	TRBV5-4	TRBJ2-7	NA	CASSSKTDGTNEQYF	TGTGCCAGCAGCTCTAAGACAGACGGGACTAACGAGCAGTACTTC